A single sample gave rise to the 12 T cell receptor beta chains below, sequenced in a study of patients and donors after allogeneic stem cell transplantation. TCRdb reanalysed the RT-PCR reads using MiXCR and keeps one entry per CDR3 protein. The sample contains 20,000 or so distinct CDR3 sequences, around 40% of which appear only once. What was sequenced was blood, either unsorted or a sorted T cell fraction (not recorded which). The source is a human donor who was either an allogeneic HSCT recipient or a stem cell or donor lymphocyte infusion donor (not recorded which). It is not recorded whose cells these are; they may come from a transplant donor.

The J gene is TRBJ1-4, the V gene TRBV11-2; D gene uncertain. The CDR3 totals 16 residues. Trimming shortened V by 10 bases and J by 0 bases, and 18 bases separated the two germline ends. Per germline, CDR1 SGHAT and CDR2 FQNNGV. The CDR3 protein is CATMTSGSPTNEKLFF. As DNA, the CDR3 is TGTGCCACCATGACCTCGGGGAGTCCAACTAATGAAAAACTGTTTTTT.

This clonotype has a handful of counts. The chain uses TRBV15 and TRBJ2-5; 11 bases map to TRBD2. The J segment lost 0 bases and the V segment lost 1 base, leaving 7 bases of the junction unmatched. Germline V gene lookup returns CDR1 LNHNV and CDR2 YYDKDF (reference sequence). This CDR3 contains 18 residues. The CDR3 protein is CATSRALAGGAYQETQYF. The CDR3 nucleotides read TGTGCCACCAGCAGAGCGCTAGCGGGGGGTGCGTACCAAGAGACCCAGTACTTC.

The rearrangement joins TRBV3-1 to TRBJ1-6; D perhaps matches TRBD1 (6 bases). Germline V CDR1 and CDR2: LGHDT, YNNKEL (reference sequence). V lost 5 bases and J lost 2, with 13 bases in between. The CDR3 runs to 16 residues. The CDR3 region has the DNA TGTGCCAGCAGCTTGAGGGACACCACCTATAATTCACCCCTCCACTTT. This encodes CASSLRDTTYNSPLHF.

The V call is TRBV12-3 or TRBV12-4, the J call TRBJ1-3; D may be TRBD1 (6 bases). The CDR3 spans 15 residues. V was shortened by 6 bases and J by 0 bases, with 12 bases between the two germline ends. The CDR3 nucleotides are TGTGCCAGCAGCCCGTCGACAGGCTCTGGAAACACCATATATTTT. Protein product: CASSPSTGSGNTIYF.

The chain is built from TRBV5-1 and TRBJ2-5; 7 nucleotides line up with TRBD2. Germline V CDR1 and CDR2: SGHRS, YFSETQ. CDR3 length: 15 amino acids. V trimming: 1 base; J trimming: 4 bases; junction bases outside the gene matches: 7. The CDR3 region is CASSLTLALRETQYF. In nucleotides, the CDR3 is TGCGCCAGCAGCTTGACACTAGCGCTCCGAGAGACCCAGTACTTC.

The V call is TRBV5-1, the J call TRBJ2-1; 13 bases match TRBD2. The V segment lost 5 bases and the J segment 7 bases; nucleotides outside the gene matches: 6. From germline, CDR1 is SGHRS and CDR2 YFSETQ. CDR3 size: 15 residues. Here the CDR3 DNA reads TGCGCCAGCAGGACTAGCGGGGGGCCTCGAAATGAGCAGTTCTTC. This translates into CASRTSGGPRNEQFF. The full variable domain, rest sourced from reference TRBV5-1 and TRBJ2-1, is KAGVTQTPRYLIKTRGQQVTLSCSPISGHRSVSWYQQTPGQGLQFLFEYFSETQRNKGNFPGRFSGRQFSNSRSEMNVSTLELGDSALYLCASRTSGGPRNEQFFGPGTRLTVL.

V and J are TRBV21-1 and TRBJ1-6; the table's D call of TRBD1 was not tested on the DNA. TRBV21-1 is given as a pseudogene. This CDR3 is built from 15 residues. CDR3 amino acids: CASSSRDTTNSPLHF. The DNA for the CDR3 is TGTGCCAGCAGCAGCCGGGACACGACTAATTCACCCCTCCACTTT.

This chain joins TRBV5-1 and TRBJ2-1; D unclear. In germline, CDR1 is SGHRS, CDR2 YFSETQ. V was shortened by 4 bases and J by 5 bases, with 10 bases between the two germline ends. The CDR3 loop spans 13 amino acids. The CDR3 is CASSPSRDNEQFF. CDR3 DNA: TGCGCCAGCAGCCCATCTAGAGACAATGAGCAGTTCTTC.

The chain joins TRBV6-5 to TRBJ2-1; no definite D call. The CDR3 length is 16 residues. V lost 0 bases and J lost 2, with 11 bases in between. CDR1 is MNHEY and CDR2 is SVGAGI in the germline V gene. Written as DNA, the CDR3 is TGTGCCAGCAGTTACTCAAAACTCTATACCTACAATGAGCAGTTCTTC. It specifies CASSYSKLYTYNEQFF.

This clonotype was counted between two and nine times. The chain couples TRBV12-3 or TRBV12-4 to TRBJ1-2, with 7 bases identical to TRBD1. CDR3 size: 16 residues. V was clipped by 2 bases and J by 8 bases; unmatched bases: 14. CDR3 region: CASSLSSTGMIEGYTF. The CDR3 DNA reads as TGTGCCAGCAGTTTATCCTCGACAGGGATGATAGAGGGCTACACCTTC.

The count of this clonotype is one. V usage is TRBV5-4 and J usage is TRBJ2-3, with D maybe TRBD1 (5 bases). Between the trimmed V and J ends, which lost 0 bases and 4 bases, there was a span of 12 bases. There are 15 residues in the CDR3. The germline V gene has CDR1 SGHNT and CDR2 YYREEE (reference sequence). The CDR3 region has the DNA TGTGCCAGCAGCTTGGCCGCAGGGCTTGCAGATACGCAGTATTTT. It translates to CASSLAAGLADTQYF.

This chain uses TRBV27 with TRBJ2-2; 7 nucleotides agree with TRBD1. Germline assignment: CDR1 MNHEY and CDR2 SMNVEV (reference sequence). This CDR3 has 15 residues. V gave up 2 bases and J gave up 4 bases; unmatched junction bases: 4. CDR3 protein: CASSLLTGFTGELFF. The CDR3 nucleotides read TGTGCCAGCAGTTTACTGACAGGGTTCACCGGGGAGCTGTTTTTT.